This passage covers 7 T cell receptor beta chains from one sample sequenced in a study of blood T cell repertoires in COVID-19. The method was immunoSEQ multiplex PCR; TCRdb's version includes in-frame clones alone and lacks a portion of them. The sample includes approximately 390,000 clones, 85% to 90% of them seen just once. The sample consisted of peripheral blood. All receptors derive from a man aged 18-30 years with active or convalescent COVID-19.

This clone was seen a single time. In DNA form, the CDR3 reads TGTGCCAGTAGTTCTCCTGGACAGGGGAGCTACGAGCAGTACTTC. Translation: CASSSPGQGSYEQYF. V is TRBV19 and J is TRBJ2-7, with 9 bases that match TRBD1. V lost 5 bases and J lost 3; bases outside the gene matches: 8. This CDR3 region has 15 residues. The germline CDR1 and CDR2 sequences are LNHDA and SQIVND (reference sequence).

This rearrangement joins TRBV9 to TRBJ1-1; 8 bases agree with TRBD1. V shed 7 bases and J 1 base; nucleotides not matched to a gene: 12. Per the germline V gene, CDR1 is SGDLS and CDR2 is YYNGEE. CDR3 length: 16 residues. The CDR3 coding sequence is TGTGCCAGCGCATACGGAGCCGGGACAGGGAACACTGAAGCTTTCTTT. Its translation: CASAYGAGTGNTEAFF.

The chain employs TRBV10-3 and TRBJ2-7, with D perhaps matching TRBD1 (6 bases). Trimming shortened V by 2 bases and J by 3 bases, and 11 bases separated the two germline ends. This CDR3 contains 14 residues. CDR1 is ENHRY, CDR2 SYGVKD, per germline. The chain's CDR3 is CAISEPRGSYEQYF. DNA for the CDR3: TGTGCCATCAGTGAGCCGAGGGGGAGCTACGAGCAGTACTTC.

The chain recombines TRBV7-2 with TRBJ2-7, with a weak D call TRBD2 (5 bases). The DNA end is more similar to TRBJ2-1, so the J call may be wrong. Germline assignment: CDR1 SGHTA and CDR2 FQGNSA. CDR3 length equals 13 residues. CDR3 coding DNA: TGTGCCAGCAGCTCCATCGGGGAAAATGAGCAGTTCTTC. Translation gives CASSSIGENEQFF.

J is TRBJ1-6 and V is TRBV19; no clear D gene. The CDR3 consists of 12 residues. Germline values: CDR1 LNHDA, CDR2 SQIVND (reference sequence). V lost 6 bases, J lost 6 bases, and 6 bases lay in between. CDR3 DNA sequence: TGTGCCAGTAGCGCACTTAATTCACCCCTCCACTTT. Translated, it gives CASSALNSPLHF.

This clone was recorded once. J is TRBJ1-2 and V is TRBV2; D not certain. V lost 4 bases, J lost 4 bases, and 13 bases lay in between. Germline V gene data show CDR1 as SNHLY and CDR2 as FYNNEI. The CDR3 consists of 14 residues. CDR3 DNA sequence: TGTGCCAGCAGTGTCGGTCGCCTGTTCTATGGCTACACCTTC. Its protein is CASSVGRLFYGYTF.

The rearrangement links TRBV28 to TRBJ2-7; possible D gene TRBD2, 6 bases. The CDR3 sequence is 14 residues long. CDR1 MDHEN and CDR2 SYDVKM come from the germline V gene. Trimming pared 5 bases from V and 6 bases from J, leaving 17 bases between. The CDR3 DNA follows: TGTGCCAGCAGTGCGGGGCAACACAGGATCGAGCAGTACTTC. Translated, it gives CASSAGQHRIEQYF.